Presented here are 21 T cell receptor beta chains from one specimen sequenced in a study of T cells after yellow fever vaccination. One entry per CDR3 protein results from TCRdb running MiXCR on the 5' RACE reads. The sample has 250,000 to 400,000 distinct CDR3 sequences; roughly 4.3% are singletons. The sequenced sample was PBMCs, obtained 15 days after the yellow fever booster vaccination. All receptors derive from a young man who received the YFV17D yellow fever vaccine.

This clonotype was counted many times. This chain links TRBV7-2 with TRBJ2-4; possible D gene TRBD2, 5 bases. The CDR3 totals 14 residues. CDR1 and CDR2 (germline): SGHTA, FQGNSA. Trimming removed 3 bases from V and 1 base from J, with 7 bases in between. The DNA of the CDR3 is TGTGCCAGCAGCTTCTGGGAGGCCAAAAACATTCAGTACTTC. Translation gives CASSFWEAKNIQYF.

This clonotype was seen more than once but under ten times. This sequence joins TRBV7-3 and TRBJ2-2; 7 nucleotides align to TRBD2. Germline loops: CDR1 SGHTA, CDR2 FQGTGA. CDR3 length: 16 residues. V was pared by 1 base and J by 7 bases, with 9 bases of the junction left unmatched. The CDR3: CASSLNLPSGGGELFF. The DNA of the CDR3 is TGTGCCAGCAGCTTAAATTTGCCTAGCGGAGGCGGGGAGCTGTTTTTT.

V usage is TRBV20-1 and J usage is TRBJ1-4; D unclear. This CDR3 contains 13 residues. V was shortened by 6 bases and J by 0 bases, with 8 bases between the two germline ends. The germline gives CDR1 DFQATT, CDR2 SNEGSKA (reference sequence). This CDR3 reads CSARWSTNEKLFF. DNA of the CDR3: TGCAGTGCCAGGTGGTCAACTAATGAAAAACTGTTTTTT.

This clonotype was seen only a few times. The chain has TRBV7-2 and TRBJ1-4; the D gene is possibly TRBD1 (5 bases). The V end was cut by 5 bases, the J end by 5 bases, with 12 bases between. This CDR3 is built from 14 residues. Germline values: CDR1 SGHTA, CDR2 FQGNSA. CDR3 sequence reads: CASSPDSNNEKLFF. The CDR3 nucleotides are TGTGCCAGCAGCCCCGACAGTAACAATGAAAAACTGTTTTTT.

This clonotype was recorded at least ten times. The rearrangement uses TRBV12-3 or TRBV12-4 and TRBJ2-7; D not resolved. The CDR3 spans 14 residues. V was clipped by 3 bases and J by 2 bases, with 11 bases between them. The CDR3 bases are TGTGCCAGCAGTTTCTTGGAAGGGACCTACGAGCAGTACTTC. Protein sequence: CASSFLEGTYEQYF.

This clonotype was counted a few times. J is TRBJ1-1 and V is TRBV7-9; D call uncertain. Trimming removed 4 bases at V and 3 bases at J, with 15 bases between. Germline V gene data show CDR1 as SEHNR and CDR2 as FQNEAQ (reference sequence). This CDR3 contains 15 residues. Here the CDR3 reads CASSSRRVSDTEAFF. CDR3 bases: TGTGCCAGCAGCTCTCGCCGGGTCTCAGACACTGAAGCTTTCTTT.

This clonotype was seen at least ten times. CDR3 DNA sequence: TGTGCCAGCAGCTATGGACAGGGCCCCCACGAGCAGTACTTC. Its translation is CASSYGQGPHEQYF. J is TRBJ2-7 and V is TRBV7-3; 8 nucleotides line up with TRBD1. Germline values: CDR1 SGHTA, CDR2 FQGTGA. The J segment lost 5 bases and the V segment lost 4 bases, leaving 7 bases of the junction unmatched. This CDR3 contains 14 residues. The variable domain in full, with the rest retrieved from reference TRBV7-3 and TRBJ2-7, is GAGVSQTPSNKVTEKGKYVELRCDPISGHTALYWYRQSLGQGPEFLIYFQGTGAADDSGLPNDRFFAVRPEGSVSTLKIQRTERGDSAVYLCASSYGQGPHEQYFGPGTRLTVT.

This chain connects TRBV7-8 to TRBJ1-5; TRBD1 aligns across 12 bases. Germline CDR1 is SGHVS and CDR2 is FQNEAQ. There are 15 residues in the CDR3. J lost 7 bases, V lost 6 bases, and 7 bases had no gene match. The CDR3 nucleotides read TGTGCCAGCAGATTGGGACAGGGGGCTCAGCAGCCCCAGCATTTT. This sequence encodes CASRLGQGAQQPQHF.

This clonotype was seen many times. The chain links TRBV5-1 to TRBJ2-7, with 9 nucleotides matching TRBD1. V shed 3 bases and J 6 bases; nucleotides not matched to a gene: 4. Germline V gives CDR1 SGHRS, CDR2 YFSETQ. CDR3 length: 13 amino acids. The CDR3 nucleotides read TGCGCCAGCAGCTCCGGGACAGGGTTCGAGCAGTACGTC. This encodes CASSSGTGFEQYV.

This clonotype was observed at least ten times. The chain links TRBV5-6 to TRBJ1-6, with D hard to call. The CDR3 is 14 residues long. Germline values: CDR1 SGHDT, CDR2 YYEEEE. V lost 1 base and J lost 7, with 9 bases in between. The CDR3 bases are TGTGCCAGCAGCTTGACCCAGGAAAATTCACCCCTCCACTTT. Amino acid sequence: CASSLTQENSPLHF.

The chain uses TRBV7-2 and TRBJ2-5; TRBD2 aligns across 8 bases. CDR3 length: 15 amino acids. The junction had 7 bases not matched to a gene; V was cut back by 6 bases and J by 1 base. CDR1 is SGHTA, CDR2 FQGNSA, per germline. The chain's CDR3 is CASRAPLAGQETQYF. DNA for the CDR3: TGTGCCAGCAGAGCCCCGCTAGCGGGCCAAGAGACCCAGTACTTC.

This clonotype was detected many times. CDR3 sequence reads: CASSPSTVSVSGNTIYF. The CDR3 nucleotides read TGCGCCAGCAGCCCAAGCACAGTCTCGGTCTCTGGAAACACCATATATTTT. The J gene is TRBJ1-3, the V gene TRBV4-3; D gene unclear. CDR3 length equals 17 residues. The germline V gene encodes CDR1 LGHNA and CDR2 YSLEER. V gave up 4 bases and J gave up 0 bases, with 16 bases separating them.

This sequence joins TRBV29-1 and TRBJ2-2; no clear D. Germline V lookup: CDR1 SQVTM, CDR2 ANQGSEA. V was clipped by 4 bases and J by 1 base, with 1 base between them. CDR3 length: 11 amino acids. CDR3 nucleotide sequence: TGCAGCGTTGGGAACACCGGGGAGCTGTTTTTT. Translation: CSVGNTGELFF.

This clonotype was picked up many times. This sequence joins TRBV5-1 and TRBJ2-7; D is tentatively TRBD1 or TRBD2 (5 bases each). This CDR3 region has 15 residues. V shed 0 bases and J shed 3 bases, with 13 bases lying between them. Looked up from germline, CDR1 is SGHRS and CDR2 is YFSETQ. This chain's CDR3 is CASSLGDANFYEQYF. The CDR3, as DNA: TGCGCCAGCAGCTTGGGGGACGCCAACTTCTACGAGCAGTACTTC.

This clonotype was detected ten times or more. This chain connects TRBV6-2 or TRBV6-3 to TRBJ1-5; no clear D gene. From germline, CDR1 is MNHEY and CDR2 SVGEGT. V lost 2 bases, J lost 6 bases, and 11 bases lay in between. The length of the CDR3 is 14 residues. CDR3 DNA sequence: TGTGCCAGCAGTTACACCCGTTCCGTTCAGCCCCAGCATTTT. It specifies CASSYTRSVQPQHF.

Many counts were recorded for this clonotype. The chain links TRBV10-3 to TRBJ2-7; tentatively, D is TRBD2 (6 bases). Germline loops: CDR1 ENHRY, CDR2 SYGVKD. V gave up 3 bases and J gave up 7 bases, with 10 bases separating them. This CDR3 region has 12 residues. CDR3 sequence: CAISELANEQYF. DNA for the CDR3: TGTGCCATCAGTGAACTAGCTAATGAGCAGTACTTC.

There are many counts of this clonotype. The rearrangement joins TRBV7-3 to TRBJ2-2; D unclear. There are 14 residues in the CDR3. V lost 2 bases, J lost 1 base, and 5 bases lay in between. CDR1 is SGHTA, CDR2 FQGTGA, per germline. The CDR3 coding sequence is TGTGCCAGCAGCTTAGATAAGAACACCGGGGAGCTGTTTTTT. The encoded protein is CASSLDKNTGELFF.

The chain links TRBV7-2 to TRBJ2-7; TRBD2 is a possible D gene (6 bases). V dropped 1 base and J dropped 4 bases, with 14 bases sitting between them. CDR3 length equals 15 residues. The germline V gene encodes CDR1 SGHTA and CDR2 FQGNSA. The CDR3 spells CASSLELGGSYEQYF. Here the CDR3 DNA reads TGTGCCAGCAGCTTAGAGCTGGGAGGATCGTACGAGCAGTACTTC.

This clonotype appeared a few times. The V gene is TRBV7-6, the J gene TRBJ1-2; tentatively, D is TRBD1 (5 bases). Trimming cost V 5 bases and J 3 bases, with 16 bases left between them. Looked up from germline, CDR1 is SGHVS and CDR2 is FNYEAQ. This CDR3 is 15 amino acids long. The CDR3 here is CASSPRGEGYYGYTF. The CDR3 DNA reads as TGTGCCAGCAGCCCCCGGGGGGAGGGATACTATGGCTACACCTTC.

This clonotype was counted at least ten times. The CDR3 sequence: CATNFGTYNEQFF. The CDR3 nucleotides are TGTGCCACCAACTTTGGTACCTACAATGAGCAGTTCTTC. The rearrangement uses TRBV25-1 and TRBJ2-1; no clear D. CDR3 size: 13 residues. V lost 10 bases and J 2 bases, leaving 12 bases between the germline ends. Germline loops: CDR1 MGHDK, CDR2 SYGVNS.

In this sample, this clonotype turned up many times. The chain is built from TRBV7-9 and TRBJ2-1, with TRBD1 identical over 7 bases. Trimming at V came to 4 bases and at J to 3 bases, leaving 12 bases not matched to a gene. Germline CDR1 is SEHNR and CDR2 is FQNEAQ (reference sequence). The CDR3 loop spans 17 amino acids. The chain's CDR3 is CASSSFRDSDFYNEQFF. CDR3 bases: TGTGCCAGCAGCTCGTTCCGGGACAGCGATTTCTACAATGAGCAGTTCTTC.